This TCR beta chain was identified in a study of cytomegalovirus exposure and HLA in healthy donors. Study in general: In terms of ancestry, the Caucasian-associated cluster contained about 81% of the approximately 400 genotyped donors.

Each donor was healthy, and each was a bone marrow donor. PCR employed 60 Vbeta and 13 Jbeta primers. Repertoires were generated with immunoSEQ multiplex PCR, while TCRdb's copy carries only in-frame clones and drops some. The sample includes about 140,000 clones, approximately 70% of them seen just once. The V gene's germline CDR1 is SNHLY and CDR2 FYNNEI. Germline trimming cut 4 bases from V and 7 bases from J; bases unmatched to any gene: 5. The CDR3 runs 15 residues. This clonotype was obtained from a middle-aged woman in good health and CMV-seronegative. The sequencing input was PBMCs. This sequence joins TRBV2 and TRBJ1-4; 11 positions agree with TRBD1. The CDR3 region is CASSVAGQGAEKLFF. The CDR3 nucleotides read TGTGCCAGCAGTGTCGCTGGACAGGGGGCTGAAAAACTGTTTTTT.